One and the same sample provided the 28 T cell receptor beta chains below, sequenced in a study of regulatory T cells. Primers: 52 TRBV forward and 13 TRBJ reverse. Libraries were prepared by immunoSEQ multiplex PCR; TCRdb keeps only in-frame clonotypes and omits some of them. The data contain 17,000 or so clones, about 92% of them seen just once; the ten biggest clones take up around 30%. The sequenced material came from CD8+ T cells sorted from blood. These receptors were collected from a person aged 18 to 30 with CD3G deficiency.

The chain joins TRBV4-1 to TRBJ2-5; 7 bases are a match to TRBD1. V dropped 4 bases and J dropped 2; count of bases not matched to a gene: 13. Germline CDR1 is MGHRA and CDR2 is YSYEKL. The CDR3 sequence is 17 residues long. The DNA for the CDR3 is TGCGCCAGCAGCCGATCCCCTTTCGACAGGGTTCAAGAGACCCAGTACTTC. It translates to CASSRSPFDRVQETQYF.

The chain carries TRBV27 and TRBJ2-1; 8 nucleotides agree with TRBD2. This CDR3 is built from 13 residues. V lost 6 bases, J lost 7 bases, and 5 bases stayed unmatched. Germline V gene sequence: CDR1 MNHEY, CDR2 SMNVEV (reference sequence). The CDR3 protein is CASRSGGRNEQFF. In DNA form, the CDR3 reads TGTGCCAGCAGGTCGGGGGGGCGGAATGAGCAGTTCTTC.

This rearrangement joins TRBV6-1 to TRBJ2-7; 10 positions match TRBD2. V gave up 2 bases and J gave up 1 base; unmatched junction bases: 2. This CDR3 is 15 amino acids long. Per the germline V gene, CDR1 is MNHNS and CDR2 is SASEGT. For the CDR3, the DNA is TGTGCCAGCAGTGAACGGACTAGCGGATCCTACGAGCAGTACTTC. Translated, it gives CASSERTSGSYEQYF.

CDR3 protein: CASTGGAEAFF. In DNA, the CDR3 is TGTGCCAGCACGGGGGGGGCTGAAGCTTTCTTT. This chain links TRBV6-6 with TRBJ1-1; the D gene is possibly TRBD1 (5 bases). The CDR3 contains 11 residues. Trimming took 7 bases from V and 6 from J, leaving 9 bases between them. Germline V gene data show CDR1 as MNHNY and CDR2 as SVGAGI (reference sequence).

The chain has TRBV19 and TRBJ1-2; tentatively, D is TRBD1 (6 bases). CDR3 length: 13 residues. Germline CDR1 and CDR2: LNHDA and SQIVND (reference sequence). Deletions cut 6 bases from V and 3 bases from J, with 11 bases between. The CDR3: CASRFGGHYGYTF. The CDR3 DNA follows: TGTGCCAGTAGGTTTGGGGGGCACTATGGCTACACCTTC.

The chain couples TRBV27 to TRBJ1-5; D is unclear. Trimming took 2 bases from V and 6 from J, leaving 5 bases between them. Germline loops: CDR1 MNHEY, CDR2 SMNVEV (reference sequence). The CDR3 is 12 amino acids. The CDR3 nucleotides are TGTGCCAGCAGTTTAATTGGTCAGCCCCAGCATTTT. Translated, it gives CASSLIGQPQHF.

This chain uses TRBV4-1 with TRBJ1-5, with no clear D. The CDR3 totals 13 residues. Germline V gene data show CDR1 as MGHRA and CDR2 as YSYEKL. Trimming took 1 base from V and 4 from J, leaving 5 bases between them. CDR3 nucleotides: TGCGCCAGCAGCCAAGCAGGAAATCAGCCCCAGCATTTT. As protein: CASSQAGNQPQHF.

As DNA, the CDR3 is TGTGCCAGCAGCTCGTCTTTCGGGCAGGGTACCTACGAGCAGTACTTC. Encoded protein: CASSSSFGQGTYEQYF. The chain links TRBV11-2 to TRBJ2-7; tentative D call: TRBD1 (5 bases). The germline CDR1 and CDR2 sequences are SGHAT and FQNNGV. The ends were cut back, 4 bases at V and 2 bases at J, with 18 bases in the middle. This CDR3 has 16 residues. Supplemented by reference TRBV11-2 and TRBJ2-7, the full variable domain reads EAGVAQSPRYKIIEKRQSVAFWCNPISGHATLYWYQQILGQGPKLLIQFQNNGVVDDSQLPKDRFSAERLKGVDSTLKIQPAKLEDSAVYLCASSSSFGQGTYEQYFGPGTRLTVT.

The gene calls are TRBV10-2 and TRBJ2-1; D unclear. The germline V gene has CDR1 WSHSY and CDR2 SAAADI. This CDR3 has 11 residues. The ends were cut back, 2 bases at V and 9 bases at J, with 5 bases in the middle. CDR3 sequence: CASSESGEQFF. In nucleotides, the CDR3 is TGCGCCAGCAGTGAGAGTGGTGAGCAGTTCTTC.

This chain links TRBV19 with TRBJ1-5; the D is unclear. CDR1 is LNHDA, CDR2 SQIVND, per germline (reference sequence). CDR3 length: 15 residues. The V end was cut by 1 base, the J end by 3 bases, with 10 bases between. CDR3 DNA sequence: TGTGCCAGTAGTATAGGGGGATCCTACAATCAGCCCCAGCATTTT. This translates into CASSIGGSYNQPQHF. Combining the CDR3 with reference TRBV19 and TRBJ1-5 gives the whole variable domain DGGITQSPKYLFRKEGQNVTLSCEQNLNHDAMYWYRQDPGQGLRLIYYSQIVNDFQKGDIAEGYSVSREKKESFPLTVTSAQKNPTAFYLCASSIGGSYNQPQHFGDGTRLSIL.

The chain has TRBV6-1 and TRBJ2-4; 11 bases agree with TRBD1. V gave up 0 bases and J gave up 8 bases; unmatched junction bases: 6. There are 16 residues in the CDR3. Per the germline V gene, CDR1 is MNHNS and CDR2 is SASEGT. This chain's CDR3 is CASSEAGTGGLDIQYF. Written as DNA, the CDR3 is TGTGCCAGCAGTGAAGCCGGGACAGGGGGTTTGGACATTCAGTACTTC.

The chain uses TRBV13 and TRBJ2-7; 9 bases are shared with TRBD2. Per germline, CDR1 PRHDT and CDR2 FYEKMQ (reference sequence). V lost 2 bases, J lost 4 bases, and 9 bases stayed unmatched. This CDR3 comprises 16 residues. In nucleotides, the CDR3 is TGTGCCAGCAGCTTACGCGGCGGGGGGGCCGGGTACGAGCAGTACTTC. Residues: CASSLRGGGAGYEQYF.

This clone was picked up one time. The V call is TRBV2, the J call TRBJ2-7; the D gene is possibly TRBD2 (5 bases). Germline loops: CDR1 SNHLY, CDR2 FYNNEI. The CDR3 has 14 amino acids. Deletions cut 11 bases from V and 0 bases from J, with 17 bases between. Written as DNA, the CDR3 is TGTGCCGGGCGGAGGACTGAGAGCTCCTACGAGCAGTACTTC. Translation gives CAGRRTESSYEQYF.

CDR3 protein: CASSRTAPLTEAFF. CDR3 DNA: TGTGCCAGCAGCAGGACAGCTCCCCTCACTGAAGCTTTCTTT. This sequence joins TRBV5-6 and TRBJ1-1, with D possibly being TRBD1 (6 bases). The V end lost 4 bases, the J end lost 4 bases, and 14 bases lay between the germline ends. Germline lookup yields CDR1 SGHDT and CDR2 YYEEEE. The CDR3 covers 14 residues.

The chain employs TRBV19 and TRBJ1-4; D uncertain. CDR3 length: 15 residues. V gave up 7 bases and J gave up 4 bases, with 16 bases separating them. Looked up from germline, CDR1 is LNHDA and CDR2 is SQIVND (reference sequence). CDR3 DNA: TGTGCCAGTACGCCTGGATATAACAATAATGAAAAACTGTTTTTT. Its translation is CASTPGYNNNEKLFF.

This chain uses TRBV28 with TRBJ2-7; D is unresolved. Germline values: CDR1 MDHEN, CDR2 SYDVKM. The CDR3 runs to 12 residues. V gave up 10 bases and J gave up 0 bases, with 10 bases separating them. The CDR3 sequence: CATSESSYEQYF. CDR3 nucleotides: TGTGCCACCTCGGAAAGCTCCTACGAGCAGTACTTC. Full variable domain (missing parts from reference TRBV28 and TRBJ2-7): DVKVTQSSRYLVKRTGEKVFLECVQDMDHENMFWYRQDPGLGLRLIYFSYDVKMKEKGDIPEGYSVSREKKERFSLILESASTNQTSMYLCATSESSYEQYFGPGTRLTVT.

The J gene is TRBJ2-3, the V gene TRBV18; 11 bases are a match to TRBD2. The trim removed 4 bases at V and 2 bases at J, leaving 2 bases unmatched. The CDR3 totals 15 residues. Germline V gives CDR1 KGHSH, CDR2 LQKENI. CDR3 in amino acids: CASSQLAGATDTQYF. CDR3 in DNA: TGTGCCAGCTCACAACTAGCGGGAGCCACAGATACGCAGTATTTT.

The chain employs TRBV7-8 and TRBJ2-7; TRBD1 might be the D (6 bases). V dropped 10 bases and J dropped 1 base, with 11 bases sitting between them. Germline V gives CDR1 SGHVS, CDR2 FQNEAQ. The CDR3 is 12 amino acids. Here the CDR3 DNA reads TGTGCCACCTGGACAGAGTCCTACGAGCAGTACTTC. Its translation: CATWTESYEQYF.

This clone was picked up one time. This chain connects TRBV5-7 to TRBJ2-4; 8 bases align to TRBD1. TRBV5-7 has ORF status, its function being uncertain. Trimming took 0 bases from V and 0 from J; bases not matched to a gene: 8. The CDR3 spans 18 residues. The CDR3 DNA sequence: TGTGCCAGCAGCTTGGGTCACCGGGACAGGAGAGCCAAAAACATTCAGTACTTC. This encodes CASSLGHRDRRAKNIQYF.

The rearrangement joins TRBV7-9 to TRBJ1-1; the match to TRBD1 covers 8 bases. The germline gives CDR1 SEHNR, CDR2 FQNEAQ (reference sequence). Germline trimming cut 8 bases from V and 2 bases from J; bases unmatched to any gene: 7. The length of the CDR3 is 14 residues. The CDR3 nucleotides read TGTGCCAGCGGTGCAGGGGGCGGAAACACTGAAGCTTTCTTT. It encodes CASGAGGGNTEAFF.

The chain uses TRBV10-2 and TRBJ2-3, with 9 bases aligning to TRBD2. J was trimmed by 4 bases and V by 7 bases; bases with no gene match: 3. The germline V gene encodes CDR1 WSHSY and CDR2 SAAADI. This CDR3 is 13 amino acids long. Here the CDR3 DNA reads TGCGCCAGCATGCGGGGGGGCCCAGATACGCAGTATTTT. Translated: CASMRGGPDTQYF.

The CDR3 coding sequence is TGTGCCAGCAGCTCCGGCATAGGACCTACTGAAGCTTTCTTT. Residues: CASSSGIGPTEAFF. V and J are TRBV7-6 and TRBJ1-1; D ambiguous. Germline V CDR1 and CDR2: SGHVS, FNYEAQ. The CDR3 is made up of 14 amino acids. The V gene lost 4 bases and the J gene lost 5 bases, with 14 bases spanning the gap.

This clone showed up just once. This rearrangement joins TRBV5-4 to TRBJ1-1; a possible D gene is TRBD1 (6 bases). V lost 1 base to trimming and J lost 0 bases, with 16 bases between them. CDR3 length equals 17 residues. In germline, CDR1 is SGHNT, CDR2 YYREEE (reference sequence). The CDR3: CASSLSFRGSMNTEAFF. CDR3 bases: TGTGCCAGCAGCTTGAGTTTCAGGGGCAGCATGAACACTGAAGCTTTCTTT.

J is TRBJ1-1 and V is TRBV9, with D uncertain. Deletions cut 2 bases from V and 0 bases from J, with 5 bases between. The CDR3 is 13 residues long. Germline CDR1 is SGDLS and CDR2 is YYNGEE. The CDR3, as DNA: TGTGCCAGCAGCGTCGGGATGAACACTGAAGCTTTCTTT. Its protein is CASSVGMNTEAFF.

The CDR3 is CASGRDSSMNTEAFF. The CDR3 DNA is TGTGCCAGCGGCAGGGACAGTTCCATGAACACTGAAGCTTTCTTT. The genes are TRBV6-6 and TRBJ1-1; TRBD1 matches 7 bases. CDR1 is MNHNY and CDR2 is SVGAGI in the germline V gene (reference sequence). The CDR3 runs 15 residues. Germline trimming cut 8 bases from V and 0 bases from J; bases unmatched to any gene: 9.

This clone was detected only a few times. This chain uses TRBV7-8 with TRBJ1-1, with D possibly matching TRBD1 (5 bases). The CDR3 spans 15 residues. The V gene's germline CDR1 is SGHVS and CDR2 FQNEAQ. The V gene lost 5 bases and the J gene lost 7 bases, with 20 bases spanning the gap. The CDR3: CASSPWGEGRDEAFF. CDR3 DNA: TGTGCCAGCAGCCCCTGGGGTGAGGGACGGGATGAAGCTTTCTTT. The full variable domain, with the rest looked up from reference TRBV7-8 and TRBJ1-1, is GAGVSQSPRYKVAKRGQDVALRCDPISGHVSLFWYQQALGQGPEFLTYFQNEAQLDKSGLPSDRFFAERPEGSVSTLKIQRTQQEDSAVYLCASSPWGEGRDEAFFGQGTRLTVV.

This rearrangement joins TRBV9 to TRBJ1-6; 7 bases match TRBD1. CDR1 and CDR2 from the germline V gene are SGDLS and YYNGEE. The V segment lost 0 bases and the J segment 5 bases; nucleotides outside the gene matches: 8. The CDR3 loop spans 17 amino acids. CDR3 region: CASSVGDSNHHNSPLHF. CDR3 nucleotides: TGTGCCAGCAGCGTAGGGGACAGCAACCATCATAATTCACCCCTCCACTTT.

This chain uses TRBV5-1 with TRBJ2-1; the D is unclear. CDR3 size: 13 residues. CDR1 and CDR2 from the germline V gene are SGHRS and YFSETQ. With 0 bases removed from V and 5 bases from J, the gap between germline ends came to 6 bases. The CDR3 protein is CASSLVDHNEQFF. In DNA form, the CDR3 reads TGCGCCAGCAGCTTGGTCGATCACAATGAGCAGTTCTTC.